Following are 28 T cell receptor beta chains from one sample sequenced in a study of T cell responses to AZD1222 COVID-19 vaccine. Repertoires were generated with immunoSEQ multiplex PCR, while TCRdb's copy carries only in-frame clones and drops some. Of more than 95,000 clones in the sample, roughly 87% were seen once. The material sequenced was peripheral blood, taken on day 0 of MenACWY control vaccination. Receptors originate from an adult in good health.

V and J are TRBV28 and TRBJ2-5; 10 bases are shared with TRBD1. Germline CDR1 reads MDHEN; CDR2 reads SYDVKM. With 5 bases clipped from V and 5 bases from J, the junction kept 11 bases outside the gene matches. This CDR3 spans 16 amino acids. CDR3 residues: CASSRYGTGVVETQYF. As DNA, the CDR3 is TGTGCCAGCAGTAGGTACGGGACAGGGGTTGTGGAGACCCAGTACTTC.

The chain employs TRBV7-2 and TRBJ2-2; 7 bases are shared with TRBD2. The CDR3 runs 15 residues. V was pared by 3 bases and J by 1 base, with 2 bases of the junction left unmatched. CDR1 and CDR2 (germline): SGHTA, FQGNSA. CDR3 residues: CASSFLAVNTGELFF. CDR3 DNA sequence: TGTGCCAGCAGCTTCCTAGCGGTGAACACCGGGGAGCTGTTTTTT. The full variable domain, with the rest looked up from reference TRBV7-2 and TRBJ2-2, is GAGVSQSPSNKVTEKGKDVELRCDPISGHTALYWYRQSLGQGLEFLIYFQGNSAPDKSGLPSDRFSAERTGGSVSTLTIQRTQQEDSAVYLCASSFLAVNTGELFFGEGSRLTVL.

The chain is built from TRBV24-1 and TRBJ2-3; no clear D. This CDR3 region has 13 residues. Deletions cut 5 bases from V and 1 base from J, with 6 bases between. Germline loops: CDR1 KGHDR, CDR2 SFDVKD. The CDR3 bases are TGTGCCACCAGTGGGATCGGCACAGATACGCAGTATTTT. It translates to CATSGIGTDTQYF.

J is TRBJ2-2 and V is TRBV2; D gene unclear. The V gene's germline CDR1 is SNHLY and CDR2 FYNNEI. Trimming cost V 3 bases and J 0 bases, with 5 bases left between them. This CDR3 has 14 amino acids. Written as DNA, the CDR3 is TGTGCCAGCAGTGAGCAGGCGAACACCGGGGAGCTGTTTTTT. Residues: CASSEQANTGELFF.

The chain combines TRBV29-1 with TRBJ2-3; D gene unclear. This CDR3 is 13 amino acids long. From germline, CDR1 is SQVTM and CDR2 ANQGSEA. The V gene lost 4 bases and the J gene lost 0 bases, with 8 bases spanning the gap. The CDR3 DNA sequence: TGCAGCGTTGGACATACTAGCACAGATACGCAGTATTTT. This encodes CSVGHTSTDTQYF.

The gene calls are TRBV2 and TRBJ1-6; D is ambiguous. The V gene lost 6 bases and the J gene lost 0 bases, with 12 bases spanning the gap. Germline CDR1 reads SNHLY; CDR2 reads FYNNEI. The CDR3 consists of 16 residues. The chain's CDR3 is CASSLMGSSYNSPLHF. The CDR3 DNA reads as TGTGCCAGCAGCCTGATGGGGAGCTCCTATAATTCACCCCTCCACTTT.

The chain has TRBV7-7 and TRBJ2-2; weak D call: TRBD2 (6 bases). The CDR3 length is 14 residues. V was pared by 5 bases and J by 1 base, with 8 bases between. The germline gives CDR1 SSHAT, CDR2 FNYEAQ (reference sequence). The CDR3 reads CASSPTRNTGELFF. The CDR3 DNA is TGTGCCAGCAGCCCGACTAGGAACACCGGGGAGCTGTTTTTT. Together with reference TRBV7-7 and TRBJ2-2, the CDR3 gives the full variable domain: GAGVSQSPRYKVTKRGQDVTLRCDPISSHATLYWYQQALGQGPEFLTYFNYEAQPDKSGLPSDRFSAERPEGSISTLTIQRTEQRDSAMYRCASSPTRNTGELFFGEGSRLTVL.

The genes are TRBV2 and TRBJ2-3; perhaps D is TRBD1 or TRBD2 (5 bases each). V lost 4 bases and J 4 bases, leaving 15 bases between the germline ends. The CDR3 sequence is 15 residues long. Germline V gives CDR1 SNHLY, CDR2 FYNNEI. DNA of the CDR3: TGTGCCAGCAGTGCTGGGGGTGGTATAGCAGATACGCAGTATTTT. Its translation: CASSAGGGIADTQYF.

The V and J genes are TRBV5-5 and TRBJ2-7; D may be TRBD1 (6 bases). The CDR3 is made up of 13 amino acids. V was cut by 5 bases and J by 6 bases, with 15 bases left in between. Germline V gene data show CDR1 as SGHKS and CDR2 as YYEKEE (reference sequence). CDR3 bases: TGTGCCAGCAGTAGAGACACAGGGTCCGAGCAGTACGTC. Translation gives CASSRDTGSEQYV.

This chain uses TRBV18 with TRBJ1-1; D is perhaps TRBD1 (6 bases). This CDR3 contains 13 residues. V was trimmed by 5 bases and J by 3 bases, leaving 10 bases between them. The germline V gene has CDR1 KGHSH and CDR2 LQKENI. CDR3 sequence (DNA): TGTGCCAGCTCAACAGGGCCGGACACTGAAGCTTTCTTT. Translation gives CASSTGPDTEAFF.

This clone was observed once. The chain carries TRBV10-2 and TRBJ2-1; unclear D gene. The CDR3 is 13 residues long. Trimming removed 8 bases from V and 4 bases from J, with 12 bases in between. CDR1 is WSHSY and CDR2 is SAAADI in the germline V gene. The CDR3 protein is CASQTSGYNEQFF. The CDR3 DNA is TGCGCCAGCCAAACGTCGGGTTACAATGAGCAGTTCTTC.

The chain uses TRBV24-1 and TRBJ2-7; D call uncertain. This CDR3 spans 9 amino acids. The V end was cut by 10 bases, the J end by 4 bases, with 4 bases between. CDR1 and CDR2 (germline): KGHDR, SFDVKD. CDR3 region: CATQYEQYV. CDR3 nucleotide sequence: TGTGCCACACAATACGAGCAGTACGTC.

J is TRBJ2-1 and V is TRBV21-1; the table's TRBD2 call for D was not verified on the DNA. TRBV21-1 is labeled a pseudogene. The CDR3 runs to 15 residues. The CDR3 spells CASSRGAGDYNEQFF. CDR3 nucleotide sequence: TGTGCCAGCAGCCGCGGAGCGGGAGATTACAATGAGCAGTTCTTC.

V is TRBV27 and J is TRBJ1-2; the match to TRBD1 covers 7 bases. The germline V gene has CDR1 MNHEY and CDR2 SMNVEV (reference sequence). The CDR3 spans 13 residues. V dropped 6 bases and J dropped 3; count of bases not matched to a gene: 4. CDR3 residues: CASRPTGDYGYTF. The CDR3 nucleotides are TGTGCCAGCAGGCCTACAGGGGACTATGGCTACACCTTC.

This clone appeared a single time. The rearrangement uses TRBV29-1 and TRBJ2-3; D is perhaps TRBD2 (6 bases). V dropped 7 bases and J dropped 6 bases, with 14 bases sitting between them. CDR3 length: 12 amino acids. In germline, CDR1 is SQVTM, CDR2 ANQGSEA. The DNA of the CDR3 is TGCAGCGCTCATAGCGGCAAGGATACGCAGTATTTT. Translation: CSAHSGKDTQYF.

The chain joins TRBV6-5 to TRBJ1-1; D is ambiguous. The CDR3 consists of 15 residues. Germline V lookup: CDR1 MNHEY, CDR2 SVGAGI. V was cut by 0 bases and J by 0 bases, with 8 bases left in between. CDR3 amino acids: CASSYSVSLNTEAFF. CDR3 DNA: TGTGCCAGCAGTTACTCGGTCAGCCTGAACACTGAAGCTTTCTTT.

The rearrangement links TRBV27 to TRBJ1-5; D gene uncertain. Germline CDR1 reads MNHEY; CDR2 reads SMNVEV (reference sequence). The CDR3 totals 15 residues. Trimming shortened V by 3 bases and J by 3 bases, and 12 bases separated the two germline ends. The CDR3 coding sequence is TGTGCCAGCAGTTTGTGGGCCAGCTACAATCAGCCCCAGCATTTT. As protein: CASSLWASYNQPQHF.

This chain joins TRBV2 and TRBJ2-2; D is ambiguous. Trimming pared 2 bases from V and 3 bases from J, leaving 10 bases between. This CDR3 is 15 amino acids long. The germline CDR1 and CDR2 sequences are SNHLY and FYNNEI. Here the CDR3 reads CASSEWGFDTGELFF. In nucleotides, the CDR3 is TGTGCCAGCAGTGAATGGGGATTTGACACCGGGGAGCTGTTTTTT. Combining the CDR3 with reference TRBV2 and TRBJ2-2 gives the whole variable domain EPEVTQTPSHQVTQMGQEVILRCVPISNHLYFYWYRQILGQKVEFLVSFYNNEISEKSEIFDDQFSVERPDGSNFTLKIRSTKLEDSAMYFCASSEWGFDTGELFFGEGSRLTVL.

The genes are TRBV5-1 and TRBJ2-5; D may correspond to TRBD1 or TRBD2 (6 bases each). Trimming removed 3 bases from V and 5 bases from J, with 17 bases in between. The CDR3 covers 15 residues. CDR1 is SGHRS and CDR2 is YFSETQ in the germline V gene. The CDR3 DNA is TGCGCCAGCAGCTCGGGACTCAGGCAGGGGGAGACCCAGTACTTC. Translation gives CASSSGLRQGETQYF.

The J gene is TRBJ2-1, the V gene TRBV5-1, with TRBD2 as a possible D gene (5 bases). V lost 2 bases to trimming and J lost 4 bases, with 10 bases between them. Germline V gives CDR1 SGHRS, CDR2 YFSETQ. The CDR3 has 14 amino acids. In DNA, the CDR3 is TGCGCCAGCAGCTTAGGGAGCGGTTACAATGAGCAGTTCTTC. Its protein is CASSLGSGYNEQFF.

The chain uses TRBV7-2 and TRBJ2-3; 13 bases align to TRBD2. Per germline, CDR1 SGHTA and CDR2 FQGNSA. This CDR3 region has 16 residues. Germline trimming cut 5 bases from V and 0 bases from J; bases unmatched to any gene: 2. In DNA form, the CDR3 reads TGTGCCAGCAGCCAACTAGCGGGGGGGAGCACAGATACGCAGTATTTT. Translating it yields CASSQLAGGSTDTQYF.

The chain has TRBV10-3 and TRBJ2-7, with 8 bases aligning to TRBD1. The ends lost 4 bases at V and 3 bases at J; junction bases unmatched: 5. Germline V gene sequence: CDR1 ENHRY, CDR2 SYGVKD. CDR3 length: 14 amino acids. The CDR3 spells CAISVGQGLYEQYF. CDR3 sequence (DNA): TGTGCCATCAGTGTCGGACAGGGCCTCTACGAGCAGTACTTC.

This clone was picked up many times. The CDR3 region has the DNA TGTGCCAGCAGTGGTAATAGCGGGGGGAGCACAGATACGCAGTATTTT. Protein: CASSGNSGGSTDTQYF. V and J are TRBV6-4 and TRBJ2-3; 10 bases map to TRBD2. The CDR3 loop spans 16 amino acids. In germline, CDR1 is MRHNA, CDR2 SNTAGT. V was clipped by 4 bases and J by 0 bases; unmatched bases: 4.

The chain is built from TRBV6-5 and TRBJ2-1; D is unresolved. Germline-derived CDR1 and CDR2 are MNHEY and SVGAGI. V was pared by 0 bases and J by 9 bases, with 9 bases between. This CDR3 comprises 13 residues. The CDR3 DNA follows: TGTGCCAGCAGTTACTCGCTGGTGGGTGAGCAGTTCTTC. It yields the protein CASSYSLVGEQFF.

The chain uses TRBV7-9 and TRBJ1-6; 7 nucleotides line up with TRBD1. Germline V gives CDR1 SEHNR, CDR2 FQNEAQ (reference sequence). This CDR3 has 14 residues. V was clipped by 3 bases and J by 9 bases; unmatched bases: 5. The CDR3 here is CASSLVRGPSPLHF. The CDR3 DNA is TGTGCCAGCAGCTTGGTGAGGGGGCCTTCACCCCTCCACTTT. Variable domain in full (rest from reference TRBV7-9 and TRBJ1-6): DTGVSQNPRHKITKRGQNVTFRCDPISEHNRLYWYRQTLGQGPEFLTYFQNEAQLEKSRLLSDRFSAERPKGSFSTLEIQRTEQGDSAMYLCASSLVRGPSPLHFGNGTRLTVT.

The rearrangement joins TRBV11-2 to TRBJ1-4; TRBD1 might be the D (6 bases). CDR1 is SGHAT, CDR2 FQNNGV, per germline. Trimming left V 5 bases short and J 5 bases short, with 12 bases between. This CDR3 spans 14 amino acids. The CDR3 spells CASSPRRGNEKLFF. CDR3 sequence (DNA): TGTGCCAGCAGCCCCCGGAGGGGGAATGAAAAACTGTTTTTT.

CDR3 sequence (DNA): TGTGCCAGCAGCTTAGATTCCAGGGGGCCCTACCTATCCTACGAGCAGTACGTC. Its translation is CASSLDSRGPYLSYEQYV. This chain uses TRBV11-2 with TRBJ2-7, with TRBD1 matching 8 bases. V was clipped by 0 bases and J by 1 base; unmatched bases: 11. Germline assignment: CDR1 SGHAT and CDR2 FQNNGV. The CDR3 runs to 18 residues.

This chain connects TRBV5-5 to TRBJ1-4; D is uncertain. V dropped 7 bases and J dropped 7 bases, with 11 bases sitting between them. In germline, CDR1 is SGHKS, CDR2 YYEKEE (reference sequence). The CDR3 runs to 12 residues. The CDR3 nucleotides are TGTGCCAGCGCGGCTCGGGGTGAAAAACTGTTTTTT. Residues: CASAARGEKLFF.